This passage covers 9 T cell receptor beta chains from one sample sequenced in a study of cytomegalovirus exposure and HLA in healthy donors. PCR primers comprised 60 Vbeta and 13 Jbeta primers. The assay was immunoSEQ multiplex PCR, and TCRdb's table has in-frame clones only and misses some. The table shows about 110,000 clones, with more than 75% occurring only once. The material sequenced was PBMCs. These receptors were taken from a man aged 35 to 55 in good health and CMV-seronegative.

This sequence joins TRBV25-1 and TRBJ2-5, with D uncertain. This CDR3 region has 12 residues. Trimming cost V 2 bases and J 2 bases, with 3 bases left between them. Germline lookup yields CDR1 MGHDK and CDR2 SYGVNS. The CDR3 loop reads CASSEIQETQYF. The CDR3 coding sequence is TGTGCCAGCAGTGAAATACAAGAGACCCAGTACTTC.

The genes are TRBV6-1 and TRBJ2-3, with 7 bases identical to TRBD1. The CDR3 length is 15 residues. J gave up 5 bases and V 6 bases, and 11 bases lay outside the gene matches. Looked up from germline, CDR1 is MNHNS and CDR2 is SASEGT. The CDR3 loop is CASRGGQVGGDTQYF. CDR3 coding DNA: TGTGCCAGCAGGGGCGGACAGGTAGGAGGAGATACGCAGTATTTT.

The chain combines TRBV23-1 with TRBJ1-5; D gene ambiguous. TRBV23-1 is filed as an ORF, its function uncertain. The CDR3 loop spans 16 amino acids. Trimming removed 0 bases from V and 4 bases from J, with 13 bases in between. The CDR3 region has the DNA TGCGCCAGCAGTCAATCTAAACAAACAGCTAATCAGCCCCAGCATTTT. Residues: CASSQSKQTANQPQHF.

This chain links TRBV5-4 with TRBJ2-7, with a tentative D call TRBD1 (5 bases). This CDR3 is 13 amino acids long. Germline V lookup: CDR1 SGHNT, CDR2 YYREEE (reference sequence). Trimming cost V 3 bases and J 4 bases, with 11 bases left between them. CDR3 nucleotides: TGTGCCAGCAGCTCTCCAGGGTCGTACGAGCAGTACTTC. This translates into CASSSPGSYEQYF. Full variable domain (outside the CDR3, taken from reference TRBV5-4 and TRBJ2-7): ETGVTQSPTHLIKTRGQQVTLRCSSQSGHNTVSWYQQALGQGPQFIFQYYREEENGRGNFPPRFSGLQFPNYSSELNVNALELDDSALYLCASSSPGSYEQYFGPGTRLTVT.

This clone was seen only a few times. The V and J genes are TRBV6-4 and TRBJ1-4; D is uncertain. Germline CDR1 reads MRHNA; CDR2 reads SNTAGT. The V end was cut by 2 bases, the J end by 8 bases, with 6 bases between. This CDR3 is 12 amino acids long. The CDR3, as DNA: TGTGCCAGCAGTGACGGCACGGAAAAACTGTTTTTT. It encodes CASSDGTEKLFF.

This clone was picked up one time. The V gene is TRBV19, the J gene TRBJ2-3, with 7 bases fitting TRBD1. Germline-derived CDR1 and CDR2 are LNHDA and SQIVND (reference sequence). The CDR3 is made up of 15 amino acids. J gave up 4 bases and V 3 bases, and 7 bases lay outside the gene matches. The CDR3 bases are TGTGCCAGTAGTATGACAGGGAAGCTGGCAGATACGCAGTATTTT. Translated, it gives CASSMTGKLADTQYF.

The chain combines TRBV6-5 with TRBJ1-2; 10 bases line up with TRBD1. This CDR3 comprises 15 residues. CDR1 and CDR2 (germline): MNHEY, SVGAGI. The trim removed 0 bases at V and 7 bases at J, leaving 5 bases unmatched. CDR3 sequence reads: CASSYSGQGVGGYTF. Written as DNA, the CDR3 is TGTGCCAGCAGTTACTCAGGACAGGGGGTGGGTGGCTACACCTTC.

Here the CDR3 reads CASSVGRLAGTDTQYF. The CDR3 coding sequence is TGTGCCAGCAGCGTAGGTCGACTAGCGGGCACAGATACGCAGTATTTT. The rearrangement joins TRBV9 to TRBJ2-3; 9 positions agree with TRBD2. V gave up 0 bases and J gave up 1 base; unmatched junction bases: 3. CDR3 size: 16 residues. Germline values: CDR1 SGDLS, CDR2 YYNGEE.

The chain has TRBV6-6 and TRBJ2-5; 7 positions agree with TRBD2. The J segment lost 1 base and the V segment lost 0 bases, leaving 2 bases of the junction unmatched. CDR1 MNHNY and CDR2 SVGAGI come from the germline V gene (reference sequence). The CDR3 is 15 amino acids. The CDR3 bases are TGTGCCAGCAGTTACTCGACGGGGGGCCAAGAGACCCAGTACTTC. This codes for CASSYSTGGQETQYF.